A selection of T cell receptor beta chains follows, all from one sample in a study of T-cell memory formation after mild COVID-19. TCRdb independently ran MiXCR on the 5' RACE reads; one entry per CDR3 protein. This table holds under 300,000 distinct CDR3 sequences, approximately 10% found once. Sequences were obtained from PBMCs or a T cell subset sorted from them (not recorded which). Receptor source: a man between 18 and 35 years old who had mild COVID-19 (a few samples of this study predate the infection). Cell type and time point are not known. Both conserved end residues are part of each CDR3. The order of the fields is CDR3 length, D gene, V gene, J gene, clone size, CDR3 DNA, CDR3 protein. The D gene is left open where the match is weak. Where a row states a size, it is once, few, many or the class of an expanded clone; other rows omit it.

>13|-|TRBV5-1|TRBJ1-1|many
TGCGCCAGCAGCTTGAAGGGGGACACTGAAGCTTTCTTT
CASSLKGDTEAFF
>15|-|TRBV7-2|TRBJ2-7|many
TGTGCCAGCAGCTTAGGGCAGGCGGGATCCTACGAGCAGTACTTC
CASSLGQAGSYEQYF
>15|-|TRBV9|TRBJ1-2|many
TGTGCCAGCAGCGTAGCTACCGCAGGACCCGGCGGCTACACCTTC
CASSVATAGPGGYTF
>16|-|TRBV5-4|TRBJ1-1|few
TGTGCCAGCAGCTCCTACCGCCAGGGGTTGAACACTGAAGCTTTCTTT
CASSSYRQGLNTEAFF
>18|TRBD1|TRBV7-2|TRBJ2-2|-
TGTGCCAGCAGCTATTTTGGAGTCTGGACAGGGAAATTCAGGGAGCTGTTTTTT
CASSYFGVWTGKFRELFF
>14|-|TRBV7-3|TRBJ2-5|-
TGTGCCAGCAGCTTAACACCAGGGGTCGAGACCCAGTACTTC
CASSLTPGVETQYF
>14|-|TRBV28|TRBJ2-7|few
TGTGCCAGCATCCTGGGTGGCAGTTCCTACGAGCAGTACTTC
CASILGGSSYEQYF
>19|TRBD2|TRBV9|TRBJ2-1|few
TGTGCCAGCAGCGTAGAGGTAACGGAACTAGCGGGGGGGAACAATGAGCAGTTCTTC
CASSVEVTELAGGNNEQFF
>13|TRBD1|TRBV19|TRBJ1-1|-
TGTGCCAGTAGTACCACAGGGGACACTGAAGCTTTCTTT
CASSTTGDTEAFF
>12|-|TRBV18|TRBJ1-5|-
TGTGCCAGCTCAGAAAGCAATCAGCCCCAGCATTTT
CASSESNQPQHF
>19|TRBD1|TRBV20-1|TRBJ1-6|few
TGCAGTGCTAGAGAGGATAGAGACAGGGTGAGCTCCTATAATTCACCCCTCCACTTT
CSAREDRDRVSSYNSPLHF
>11|-|TRBV28|TRBJ2-3|few
TGTGCCAGCAGTAGAACCGGAACGCAGTATTTT
CASSRTGTQYF
>18|-|TRBV5-1|TRBJ2-3|-
TGCGCCAGCAGCTCGCCGACTACAGGGGAGGGGGGGGCAGATACGCAGTATTTT
CASSSPTTGEGGADTQYF
>14|-|TRBV4-1|TRBJ1-1|many
TGCGCCAGCAGCCTTCTAGGGATGAACACTGAAGCTTTCTTT
CASSLLGMNTEAFF
>11|TRBD1|TRBV10-3|TRBJ1-1|few
TGTGCCACCCAGACAGGGGAAAAAGCTTTCTTT
CATQTGEKAFF
>13|-|TRBV12-3/TRBV12-4|TRBJ1-2|-
TGTGCCAGCAGTTTAGTACGAGCCTATGGCTACACCTTC
CASSLVRAYGYTF